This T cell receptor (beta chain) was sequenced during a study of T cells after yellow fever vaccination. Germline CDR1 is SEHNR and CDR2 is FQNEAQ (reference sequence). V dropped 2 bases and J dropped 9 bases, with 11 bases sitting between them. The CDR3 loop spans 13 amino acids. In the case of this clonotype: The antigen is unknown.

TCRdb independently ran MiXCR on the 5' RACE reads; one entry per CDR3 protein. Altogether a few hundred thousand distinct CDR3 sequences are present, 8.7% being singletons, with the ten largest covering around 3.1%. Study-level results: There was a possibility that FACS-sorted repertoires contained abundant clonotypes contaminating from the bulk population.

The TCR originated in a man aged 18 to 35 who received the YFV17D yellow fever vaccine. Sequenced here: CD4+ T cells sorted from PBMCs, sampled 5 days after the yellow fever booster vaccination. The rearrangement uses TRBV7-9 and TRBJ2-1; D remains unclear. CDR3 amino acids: CASSLLEWGEQFF. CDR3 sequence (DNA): TGTGCCAGCAGCTTATTAGAATGGGGTGAGCAGTTCTTC.